One sample yielded the 26 T cell receptor beta chains listed below, sequenced in a study of blood T cells in healthy people across ages. It was with a sample-barcoded 5' primer and a J-beta primer mix that a second PCR of roughly 7 to 12 cycles was run. Each CDR3 protein is one row after TCRdb ran MiXCR on the 5' RACE reads. The sample comprises 600,000 to 900,000 distinct CDR3 sequences, roughly 25% of which are singletons, and 2.5% to 3.5% rests with the top ten. These data also featured in a second study, about T cells of mothers and their children.

Sequencing used blood. All receptors derive from a boy between 10 and 17 years old in good health.

The chain joins TRBV7-2 to TRBJ2-1, with D uncertain. Germline assignment: CDR1 SGHTA and CDR2 FQGNSA. V dropped 1 base and J dropped 0 bases, with 7 bases sitting between them. The CDR3 runs to 15 residues. The CDR3 sequence: CASSLGLVSYNEQFF. The CDR3 DNA follows: TGTGCCAGCAGCTTAGGGCTAGTCTCCTACAATGAGCAGTTCTTC.

CDR3 region: CSVEDFSGSSYGYTF. The CDR3, as DNA: TGCAGCGTTGAAGATTTTAGTGGCAGCTCCTATGGCTACACCTTC. The rearrangement links TRBV29-1 to TRBJ1-2; D remains unclear. Germline CDR1 SQVTM, CDR2 ANQGSEA. V gave up 0 bases and J gave up 4 bases, with 15 bases separating them. This CDR3 region has 15 residues. Looking up the rest from reference TRBV29-1 and TRBJ1-2 gives the full variable domain: SAVISQKPSRDICQRGTSLTIQCQVDSQVTMMFWYRQQPGQSLTLIATANQGSEATYESGFVIDKFPISRPNLTFSTLTVSNMSPEDSSIYLCSVEDFSGSSYGYTFGSGTRLTVV.

The chain links TRBV7-3 to TRBJ2-1, with 8 positions matching TRBD2. Germline V gives CDR1 SGHTA, CDR2 FQGTGA. This CDR3 spans 12 amino acids. V was clipped by 5 bases and J by 15 bases; unmatched bases: 9. CDR3 sequence reads: CASSLAGGPLFF. DNA for the CDR3: TGTGCCAGCAGCCTAGCGGGCGGCCCTTTGTTCTTC.

This clonotype was counted only a few times. Relative to the germline gene, one junction end is altered; a read error may explain this. The genes are TRBV7-3 and TRBJ2-5, with 8 positions matching TRBD2. CDR3 length: 15 amino acids. Germline V gene data show CDR1 as SGHTA and CDR2 as FQGTGA. CDR3 in DNA: TGTGCCAGCGGCTTAGCGGGGTTGGGGCAAGAGACCCAGTACTTC. Translated, it gives CASGLAGLGQETQYF. The full variable domain, rest sourced from reference TRBV7-3 and TRBJ2-5, is GAGVSQTPSNKVTEKGKYVELRCDPISGHTALYWYRQSLGQGPEFLIYFQGTGAADDSGLPNDRFFAVRPEGSVSTLKIQRTERGDSAVYLCASGLAGLGQETQYFGPGTRLLVL.

This chain joins TRBV13 and TRBJ1-4; 7 bases line up with TRBD1. The germline V gene encodes CDR1 PRHDT and CDR2 FYEKMQ (reference sequence). The V segment lost 2 bases and the J segment 1 base; nucleotides outside the gene matches: 10. This CDR3 comprises 18 residues. The CDR3 sequence: CASSLRDRRSLTNEKLFF. The CDR3 DNA sequence: TGTGCCAGCAGCTTAAGGGACAGACGATCTCTAACTAATGAAAAACTGTTTTTT.

The chain recombines TRBV5-1 with TRBJ1-3; perhaps TRBD1 as D (5 bases). V lost 5 bases to trimming and J lost 0 bases, with 9 bases between them. Germline CDR1 is SGHRS and CDR2 is YFSETQ. CDR3 size: 14 residues. The CDR3 protein is CASRPDSSGNTIYF. The CDR3 DNA follows: TGCGCCAGCAGACCAGACAGCTCTGGAAACACCATATATTTT.

The chain links TRBV13 to TRBJ2-3; tentatively, D is TRBD1 (5 bases). The ends were cut back, 4 bases at V and 5 bases at J, with 16 bases in the middle. This CDR3 is 15 amino acids long. The V gene's germline CDR1 is PRHDT and CDR2 FYEKMQ (reference sequence). The CDR3 coding sequence is TGTGCCAGCAGCTGGTCCGTGGCTCAGGGAGATACGCAGTATTTT. This translates into CASSWSVAQGDTQYF.

The chain couples TRBV6-4 to TRBJ2-3; 10 nucleotides align to TRBD1. The CDR3 extends over 12 amino acids. Per germline, CDR1 MRHNA and CDR2 SNTAGT. V shed 6 bases, J shed 10 bases, and the junction held 4 bases outside the gene matches. The CDR3 loop reads CASSPDRGPQYF. The CDR3 DNA sequence: TGTGCCAGCAGCCCAGACAGGGGGCCGCAGTATTTT.

This clonotype was seen only a few times. The chain recombines TRBV3-1 with TRBJ2-5; TRBD2 agrees at 7 bases. The assigned J gene may be wrong: the sequence end matches TRBJ2-1 better. This CDR3 comprises 13 residues. Germline V gene sequence: CDR1 LGHDT, CDR2 YNNKEL (reference sequence). This CDR3 is CASSQLAENEQFF. The CDR3 nucleotides read TGTGCCAGCAGCCAGCTAGCGGAAAATGAGCAGTTCTTC.

This clonotype came up many times. DNA of the CDR3: TGTGCCAGCAGCGTAGTAGCGCAAGAGACCCAGTACTTC. Translation: CASSVVAQETQYF. This sequence joins TRBV9 and TRBJ2-5; D is possibly TRBD2 (5 bases). The CDR3 spans 13 residues. Germline V lookup: CDR1 SGDLS, CDR2 YYNGEE. The V end lost 0 bases, the J end lost 2 bases, and 5 bases lay between the germline ends.

J is TRBJ2-5 and V is TRBV24-1, with TRBD2 identical over 13 bases. The CDR3 length is 18 residues. Unmatched junction bases numbered 12, after V lost 3 bases and J lost 6 bases. Germline CDR1 reads KGHDR; CDR2 reads SFDVKD. The CDR3 coding sequence is TGTGCCACCAGTGATGACCCGGGACTAGCGGGGATCCAGAAGACCCAGTACTTC. Protein product: CATSDDPGLAGIQKTQYF.

This clonotype was picked up one time. The chain is built from TRBV28 and TRBJ2-4; 8 bases line up with TRBD1. The CDR3 spans 14 residues. The V gene's germline CDR1 is MDHEN and CDR2 SYDVKM. Losses at the gene ends were 6 bases for V and 2 bases for J; bases not matched to a gene: 3. DNA for the CDR3: TGTGCCAGCAGCCAGGGGGCTCCCAAAAACATTCAGTACTTC. Its translation is CASSQGAPKNIQYF.

This clonotype has just a few counts. The chain combines TRBV30 with TRBJ2-5; D call uncertain. The CDR3 contains 13 residues. Germline V gives CDR1 GTSNPN, CDR2 SVGIG (reference sequence). Trimming took 0 bases from V and 1 from J, leaving 6 bases between them. The CDR3 DNA reads as TGTGCCTGGAGTGTGTCTAGCCAAGAGACCCAGTACTTC. It specifies CAWSVSSQETQYF.

The V gene is TRBV9, the J gene TRBJ1-2, with D tentatively TRBD1 (5 bases). Germline CDR1 reads SGDLS; CDR2 reads YYNGEE. V dropped 9 bases and J dropped 2 bases, with 26 bases sitting between them. This CDR3 contains 17 residues. This chain's CDR3 is CATEVAPAMGLNYGYTF. The CDR3 DNA is TGTGCCACTGAGGTGGCGCCGGCAATGGGACTAAACTATGGCTACACCTTC.

The V and J genes are TRBV11-2 and TRBJ2-1; no clear D gene. The germline V and J ends were trimmed by 1 base and 4 bases, with 11 bases remaining between them. CDR1 is SGHAT, CDR2 FQNNGV, per germline. CDR3 length equals 15 residues. The CDR3 loop reads CASSLAFSNYNEQFF. Written as DNA, the CDR3 is TGTGCCAGCAGCTTAGCCTTTTCCAATTACAATGAGCAGTTCTTC.

The CDR3 is CASRRLAGGGNEQFF. The CDR3 coding sequence is TGTGCCAGCAGACGCCTAGCGGGAGGGGGAAATGAGCAGTTCTTC. The rearrangement links TRBV6-2 or TRBV6-3 to TRBJ2-1; 12 bases are a match to TRBD2. V dropped 6 bases and J dropped 7; count of bases not matched to a gene: 7. Germline V gene sequence: CDR1 MNHEY, CDR2 SVGEGT. The CDR3 length is 15 residues.

This chain joins TRBV7-9 and TRBJ1-2; unclear D gene. Per the germline V gene, CDR1 is SEHNR and CDR2 is FQNEAQ (reference sequence). Between the trimmed V and J ends, which lost 1 base and 0 bases, there was a span of 6 bases. The CDR3 runs to 14 residues. The CDR3, as DNA: TGTGCCAGCAGCTTAGAAGGGCCTAACTATGGCTACACCTTC. The encoded protein is CASSLEGPNYGYTF. The whole variable domain, remainder taken from reference TRBV7-9 and TRBJ1-2, is DTGVSQNPRHKITKRGQNVTFRCDPISEHNRLYWYRQTLGQGPEFLTYFQNEAQLEKSRLLSDRFSAERPKGSFSTLEIQRTEQGDSAMYLCASSLEGPNYGYTFGSGTRLTVV.

This clonotype has only a few counts. This rearrangement joins TRBV5-1 to TRBJ2-1, with TRBD1 matching 7 bases. Germline V lookup: CDR1 SGHRS, CDR2 YFSETQ. V lost 4 bases and J lost 3; bases outside the gene matches: 7. The CDR3 contains 15 residues. In DNA form, the CDR3 reads TGCGCCAGCAGCACGGCGGACAGGAACTACAATGAGCAGTTCTTC. As protein: CASSTADRNYNEQFF.

This clonotype has only a few counts. The V and J genes are TRBV7-9 and TRBJ2-1, with D possibly matching TRBD2 (5 bases). Per germline, CDR1 SEHNR and CDR2 FQNEAQ (reference sequence). The length of the CDR3 is 15 residues. V lost 8 bases, J lost 0 bases, and 14 bases lay in between. The CDR3 loop reads CASGTLDYSYNEQFF. The CDR3 DNA reads TGTGCCAGCGGCACCCTCGACTACTCCTACAATGAGCAGTTCTTC.

In its sample, this clonotype was seen a few times. This chain joins TRBV9 and TRBJ2-5, with D possibly being TRBD1 or TRBD2 (5 bases each). V shed 2 bases and J shed 5 bases, with 13 bases lying between them. The CDR3 runs to 14 residues. The germline V gene encodes CDR1 SGDLS and CDR2 YYNGEE. This CDR3 reads CASSVDTPGETQYF. The CDR3 coding sequence is TGTGCCAGCAGCGTGGACACACCGGGGGAGACCCAGTACTTC.

The chain combines TRBV2 with TRBJ2-5, with unresolved D. Germline V gene lookup returns CDR1 SNHLY and CDR2 FYNNEI. The CDR3 contains 14 residues. The V gene lost 6 bases and the J gene lost 1 base, with 12 bases spanning the gap. The CDR3 DNA reads as TGTGCCAGCAGCCCCTGGGCGCCCCAAGAGACCCAGTACTTC. Translation gives CASSPWAPQETQYF.

V usage is TRBV12-3 or TRBV12-4 and J usage is TRBJ2-3, with D tentatively TRBD1 or TRBD2 (6 bases each). The ends were cut back, 9 bases at V and 2 bases at J, with 12 bases in the middle. The CDR3 extends over 13 amino acids. This chain's CDR3 is CASRGVPTDTQYF. CDR3 DNA: TGTGCCAGTAGGGGGGTCCCCACAGATACGCAGTATTTT.

A few counts support this clonotype. The J gene is TRBJ2-5, the V gene TRBV10-3; 7 bases line up with TRBD1. The CDR3 totals 13 residues. V shed 3 bases, J shed 9 bases, and the junction held 7 bases outside the gene matches. In germline, CDR1 is ENHRY, CDR2 SYGVKD. This CDR3 reads CAISEPGQRAQYF. The CDR3 DNA reads as TGTGCCATCAGTGAACCGGGACAGAGGGCCCAGTACTTC.

Only a few counts were recorded for this clonotype. The chain combines TRBV7-6 with TRBJ1-6; 7 bases map to TRBD1. V lost 0 bases to trimming and J lost 6 bases; unmatched junction nucleotides: 2. This CDR3 comprises 15 residues. Germline V CDR1 and CDR2: SGHVS, FNYEAQ. The CDR3 DNA sequence: TGTGCCAGCAGCTTAGCGGGACAGTCTAATTCACCCCTCCACTTT. Translation gives CASSLAGQSNSPLHF.

This clonotype has just a few counts. This rearrangement joins TRBV20-1 to TRBJ2-7, with D perhaps TRBD1 (6 bases). V gave up 5 bases and J gave up 2 bases, with 19 bases separating them. Germline-derived CDR1 and CDR2 are DFQATT and SNEGSKA (reference sequence). This CDR3 is 15 amino acids long. CDR3 protein: CSARQGRSHPYEQYF. CDR3 nucleotide sequence: TGCAGTGCTCGTCAGGGGCGAAGCCACCCCTACGAGCAGTACTTC.

There are a few counts of this clonotype. This sequence joins TRBV4-1 and TRBJ2-4, with 8 bases identical to TRBD1. After removal of 8 bases from V and 0 bases from J, the junction contained 9 bases not matched to a gene. The CDR3 runs to 16 residues. Germline V gene sequence: CDR1 MGHRA, CDR2 YSYEKL. The CDR3 region has the DNA TGCGCCAGCCGCCCAGGACAGGGCCTAGCCAAAAACATTCAGTACTTC. Protein: CASRPGQGLAKNIQYF.